This entry lists 30 T cell receptor beta chains sequenced from one sample in a study of shared clonotypes between healthy human individuals. This table comes from immunoSEQ multiplex PCR, and its TCRdb copy is limited to in-frame clones, with some not included. The data hold 150,000 to 200,000 clones, with approximately 62% observed a single time. The sample comprised memory CD4+ T cells sorted from blood. The subset is: CD45RA-negative fraction. The receptors were sampled from a young man in good health.

The chain is built from TRBV6-1 and TRBJ2-1; D possibly corresponds to TRBD1 (5 bases). Trimming shortened V by 5 bases and J by 6 bases, and 11 bases separated the two germline ends. CDR3 size: 13 residues. Germline values: CDR1 MNHNS, CDR2 SASEGT. CDR3 in amino acids: CASSSRQSNEQFF. Written as DNA, the CDR3 is TGTGCCAGCAGTTCTCGACAGTCCAATGAGCAGTTCTTC.

The V and J genes are TRBV7-9 and TRBJ2-5, with 12 nucleotides matching TRBD2. J was trimmed by 4 bases and V by 3 bases; bases with no gene match: 6. The CDR3 loop spans 16 amino acids. Germline CDR1 is SEHNR and CDR2 is FQNEAQ (reference sequence). CDR3 sequence: CASSFRLAGDAETQYF. The CDR3 nucleotides are TGTGCCAGCAGCTTCCGACTAGCGGGAGATGCAGAGACCCAGTACTTC.

The CDR3 DNA reads as TGTGCCAGCAGTCAGGGGCCGGCTCAGCCCCAGCATTTT. Translated: CASSQGPAQPQHF. This chain links TRBV2 with TRBJ1-5, with D perhaps matching TRBD1 (6 bases). The CDR3 loop spans 13 amino acids. V lost 5 bases, J lost 6 bases, and 11 bases lay in between. Germline CDR1 reads SNHLY; CDR2 reads FYNNEI.

This clone was counted many times. This chain links TRBV9 with TRBJ1-1; no definite D call. This CDR3 has 14 residues. V dropped 2 bases and J dropped 1 base, with 9 bases sitting between them. CDR1 and CDR2 (germline): SGDLS, YYNGEE. As DNA, the CDR3 is TGTGCCAGCAGCGTGAAATCGGGGAACACTGAAGCTTTCTTT. Its protein is CASSVKSGNTEAFF.

The gene calls are TRBV6-1 and TRBJ1-4, with 8 bases lining up with TRBD1. The CDR3 extends over 14 amino acids. V lost 6 bases to trimming and J lost 4 bases; unmatched junction nucleotides: 4. Germline CDR1 reads MNHNS; CDR2 reads SASEGT. This chain's CDR3 is CASRDRAGNEKLFF. CDR3 DNA: TGTGCCAGCAGGGACAGGGCGGGTAATGAAAAACTGTTTTTT.

The genes are TRBV5-1 and TRBJ1-2; D ambiguous. V was cut by 3 bases and J by 8 bases, with 23 bases left in between. The germline V gene encodes CDR1 SGHRS and CDR2 YFSETQ. The CDR3 runs to 16 residues. The CDR3 region is CASSSTSAPSPVGYTF. The CDR3 DNA follows: TGCGCCAGCAGCTCGACGAGCGCCCCTTCTCCAGTGGGCTACACCTTC.

This clone was picked up one time. CDR3 sequence reads: CASSFLGANQPQHF. CDR3 nucleotides: TGTGCCAGCAGCTTTCTAGGGGCTAATCAGCCCCAGCATTTT. The chain has TRBV11-2 and TRBJ1-5; D possibly corresponds to TRBD1 (5 bases). This CDR3 spans 14 amino acids. The V and J ends lost 3 bases and 4 bases respectively, with 10 bases between them. Germline V gene data show CDR1 as SGHAT and CDR2 as FQNNGV.

This chain uses TRBV2 with TRBJ2-3; D tentatively fits TRBD1 or TRBD2 (5 bases each). V was pared by 4 bases and J by 7 bases, with 12 bases between. This CDR3 is 13 amino acids long. Germline assignment: CDR1 SNHLY and CDR2 FYNNEI. The CDR3 DNA follows: TGTGCCAGCAGTGGGGACGGACTTAATACGCAGTATTTT. Its protein is CASSGDGLNTQYF.

V gene TRBV6-6 combines with J gene TRBJ2-7; TRBD2 is a possible D gene (6 bases). Germline loops: CDR1 MNHNY, CDR2 SVGAGI (reference sequence). The V gene lost 6 bases and the J gene lost 2 bases, with 20 bases spanning the gap. This CDR3 has 16 amino acids. As DNA, the CDR3 is TGTGCCAGCAGACTTGGGACTCCCGACCAGGCCTACGAGCAGTACTTC. The encoded protein is CASRLGTPDQAYEQYF.

The chain carries TRBV6-1 and TRBJ1-2, with D unclear. This CDR3 region has 12 residues. V shed 4 bases and J shed 7 bases, with 10 bases lying between them. The V gene's germline CDR1 is MNHNS and CDR2 SASEGT. This CDR3 is CASSGDMSGYTF. As DNA, the CDR3 is TGTGCCAGCAGTGGGGATATGAGTGGCTACACCTTC.

This clone occurred a few times. The chain combines TRBV6-5 with TRBJ2-7; D remains ambiguous. This CDR3 spans 12 amino acids. Trimming took 5 bases from V and 7 from J, leaving 12 bases between them. The germline CDR1 and CDR2 sequences are MNHEY and SVGAGI. The CDR3 spells CASSRPGREQYF. The CDR3 DNA reads as TGTGCCAGCAGTCGTCCTGGGCGGGAGCAGTACTTC.

The rearrangement joins TRBV29-1 to TRBJ2-3; TRBD2 agrees at 16 bases. Germline V gene data show CDR1 as SQVTM and CDR2 as ANQGSEA. This CDR3 contains 17 residues. Trimming removed 8 bases from V and 1 base from J; junction bases left unmatched: 9. The chain's CDR3 is CSITKGLAGGGTDTQYF. As DNA, the CDR3 is TGCAGCATCACTAAGGGACTAGCGGGAGGGGGCACAGATACGCAGTATTTT.

The V and J genes are TRBV5-1 and TRBJ2-5, with TRBD1 as a possible D gene (5 bases). Trimming cost V 3 bases and J 1 base, with 13 bases left between them. CDR1 and CDR2 (germline): SGHRS, YFSETQ. The CDR3 is 15 amino acids. The CDR3 region has the DNA TGCGCCAGCAGCTGGGGCCAAGGGGCCCAAGAGACCCAGTACTTC. As protein: CASSWGQGAQETQYF.

This chain connects TRBV28 to TRBJ2-7, with 7 bases fitting TRBD1. Germline CDR1 and CDR2: MDHEN and SYDVKM. The V segment lost 9 bases and the J segment 0 bases; nucleotides outside the gene matches: 5. The CDR3 covers 13 residues. The CDR3 is CASYRGSSYEQYF. CDR3 coding DNA: TGTGCCAGTTACAGGGGAAGCTCCTACGAGCAGTACTTC.

This clone was detected a few times. This chain uses TRBV27 with TRBJ2-7; TRBD2 agrees at 8 bases. The junction had 3 bases not matched to a gene; V was cut back by 5 bases and J by 0 bases. This CDR3 region has 14 residues. Germline V gives CDR1 MNHEY, CDR2 SMNVEV (reference sequence). CDR3 region: CASSPLAASYEQYF. The CDR3 DNA reads TGTGCCAGCAGTCCACTAGCGGCCTCCTACGAGCAGTACTTC.

The V and J genes are TRBV20-1 and TRBJ2-3, with D perhaps TRBD2 (5 bases). Trimming cost V 2 bases and J 10 bases, with 10 bases left between them. CDR1 DFQATT and CDR2 SNEGSKA come from the germline V gene (reference sequence). CDR3 length: 11 residues. Here the CDR3 DNA reads TGCAGTGCTAGATTCAGCGGCGCGCAGTATTTT. Protein product: CSARFSGAQYF.

This clone was detected a few times. CDR3 loop: CASRKQGGQSNQPQHF. For the CDR3, the DNA is TGTGCCAGTAGAAAACAGGGTGGCCAGAGCAATCAGCCCCAGCATTTT. This sequence joins TRBV19 and TRBJ1-5, with D perhaps TRBD1 (6 bases). Trimming pared 6 bases from V and 1 base from J, leaving 16 bases between. The germline V gene encodes CDR1 LNHDA and CDR2 SQIVND (reference sequence). The CDR3 loop spans 16 amino acids.

This clone was counted a few times. V and J are TRBV9 and TRBJ2-5; 11 bases are shared with TRBD2. The junction had 12 bases not matched to a gene; V was cut back by 3 bases and J by 5 bases. CDR3 length equals 17 residues. Germline lookup yields CDR1 SGDLS and CDR2 YYNGEE. The CDR3 DNA is TGTGCCAGCAGCGCGCGACTAGCGGGGTCGCCGGGGGAGACCCAGTACTTC. It is translated as CASSARLAGSPGETQYF.

The chain couples TRBV15 to TRBJ2-1; D gene unclear. V lost 4 bases to trimming and J lost 6 bases, with 4 bases between them. The CDR3 is 11 residues long. The germline V gene encodes CDR1 LNHNV and CDR2 YYDKDF (reference sequence). Here the CDR3 DNA reads TGTGCCACCAGCACGACCAATGAGCAGTTCTTC. Translating it yields CATSTTNEQFF.

This clone was observed once. The chain uses TRBV18 and TRBJ1-1; 7 bases are shared with TRBD1. The ends lost 1 base at V and 4 bases at J; junction bases unmatched: 12. Germline assignment: CDR1 KGHSH and CDR2 LQKENI. CDR3 size: 17 residues. The CDR3 loop reads CASSPQGARYAGTEAFF. CDR3 DNA sequence: TGTGCCAGCTCACCACAGGGGGCAAGGTATGCGGGCACTGAAGCTTTCTTT. Full variable domain (outside the CDR3, taken from reference TRBV18 and TRBJ1-1): NAGVMQNPRHLVRRRGQEARLRCSPMKGHSHVYWYRQLPEEGLKFMVYLQKENIIDESGMPKERFSAEFPKEGPSILRIQQVVRGDSAAYFCASSPQGARYAGTEAFFGQGTRLTVV.

A few counts support this clone. J is TRBJ1-1 and V is TRBV10-2; no clear D. Germline V gene sequence: CDR1 WSHSY, CDR2 SAAADI. This CDR3 comprises 12 residues. V was cut by 3 bases and J by 7 bases, with 9 bases left in between. The CDR3 here is CASSEIDGEAFF. CDR3 coding DNA: TGCGCCAGCAGTGAAATAGATGGTGAAGCTTTCTTT.

This clone occurred a few times. V gene TRBV5-1 combines with J gene TRBJ2-7; 16 bases are a match to TRBD2. Trimming at V came to 3 bases and at J to 4 bases, leaving 4 bases not matched to a gene. The CDR3 covers 16 residues. Germline lookup yields CDR1 SGHRS and CDR2 YFSETQ. DNA for the CDR3: TGCGCCAGCAGCTCGGGACTAGCGGGAGGGCCTTACGAGCAGTACTTC. Its translation is CASSSGLAGGPYEQYF.

The rearrangement uses TRBV5-6 and TRBJ2-4; a possible D gene is TRBD2 (5 bases). V gave up 3 bases and J gave up 0 bases, with 7 bases separating them. Germline V lookup: CDR1 SGHDT, CDR2 YYEEEE. The CDR3 contains 14 residues. The CDR3 sequence is CASSSGLAKNIQYF. The CDR3 DNA is TGTGCCAGCAGCTCCGGACTAGCCAAAAACATTCAGTACTTC.

The chain recombines TRBV7-8 with TRBJ2-1; 8 bases fit TRBD2. Looked up from germline, CDR1 is SGHVS and CDR2 is FQNEAQ. V shed 0 bases, J shed 9 bases, and the junction held 7 bases outside the gene matches. The CDR3 contains 15 residues. The chain's CDR3 is CASSLAIGGAVEQFF. The CDR3 DNA reads TGTGCCAGCAGCTTAGCTATCGGGGGGGCGGTTGAGCAGTTCTTC.

The chain joins TRBV23-1 to TRBJ2-5, with a tentative D call TRBD2 (5 bases). TRBV23-1 is annotated as an ORF whose role is uncertain. Deletions cut 0 bases from V and 5 bases from J, with 19 bases between. This CDR3 spans 17 amino acids. CDR3 nucleotides: TGCGCCAGCAGTCAATCGGGAAGGGCCAGGACTCGGGAGACCCAGTACTTC. This encodes CASSQSGRARTRETQYF.

The V gene is TRBV2, the J gene TRBJ2-1; D unresolved. Trimming removed 6 bases at V and 4 bases at J, with 7 bases between. The CDR3 is 12 amino acids. Looked up from germline, CDR1 is SNHLY and CDR2 is FYNNEI. The CDR3 sequence: CASRVGYNEQFF. The DNA of the CDR3 is TGTGCCAGCAGGGTGGGATACAATGAGCAGTTCTTC.

The chain recombines TRBV5-4 with TRBJ2-7, with 7 bases matching TRBD2. Germline assignment: CDR1 SGHNT and CDR2 YYREEE (reference sequence). This CDR3 contains 14 residues. For the CDR3, the DNA is TGTGTAGGGTCGGCGGGAGAGAAACCCTACGAGCAGTACTTC. Protein sequence: CVGSAGEKPYEQYF.

This rearrangement joins TRBV2 to TRBJ1-1, with D tentatively TRBD1 (6 bases). The CDR3 is 15 residues long. Germline V gene data show CDR1 as SNHLY and CDR2 as FYNNEI. The V end was cut by 5 bases, the J end by 4 bases, with 17 bases between. Here the CDR3 reads CASSISTGRSTEAFF. The CDR3 DNA sequence: TGTGCCAGCAGTATCAGTACAGGGAGGAGCACTGAAGCTTTCTTT. Full variable domain (outside the CDR3, taken from reference TRBV2 and TRBJ1-1): EPEVTQTPSHQVTQMGQEVILRCVPISNHLYFYWYRQILGQKVEFLVSFYNNEISEKSEIFDDQFSVERPDGSNFTLKIRSTKLEDSAMYFCASSISTGRSTEAFFGQGTRLTVV.

This chain connects TRBV5-1 to TRBJ2-6, with D possibly being TRBD2 (5 bases). Germline V gene lookup returns CDR1 SGHRS and CDR2 YFSETQ. CDR3 length: 18 residues. V was clipped by 4 bases and J by 0 bases, with 17 bases between them. CDR3 nucleotide sequence: TGCGCCAGCAGCACGAGACTAAACCCCTTCTCTGGGGCCAACGTCCTGACTTTC. Translating it yields CASSTRLNPFSGANVLTF.

For the CDR3, the DNA is TGCAGCGTTGCCCCGACTCCGATGGAGCAGTTCTTC. As protein: CSVAPTPMEQFF. The chain is built from TRBV29-1 and TRBJ2-1, with no clear D. The germline V gene has CDR1 SQVTM and CDR2 ANQGSEA. V was clipped by 4 bases and J by 10 bases, with 14 bases between them. The CDR3 has 12 residues.